These 27 T cell receptor beta chains were sequenced from one sample in a study of T cells after yellow fever vaccination. Each CDR3 protein gets one entry after TCRdb re-called the 5' RACE reads with MiXCR. The table records around 29,000 distinct CDR3 sequences, approximately 6.5% of them present only once. The sample consisted of PBMCs, either bulk or a sorted T-cell subset (CD4+, CD8+, memory, or dextramer-sorted; not recorded which), taken on the day of the yellow fever booster vaccination. Source of these receptors: a man younger than 40 who received the YFV17D yellow fever vaccine.

In its sample, this clonotype was seen many times. V is TRBV9 and J is TRBJ1-1; no reliable D call. Germline V gives CDR1 SGDLS, CDR2 YYNGEE. The CDR3 totals 15 residues. Trimming removed 3 bases from V and 8 bases from J, with 20 bases in between. CDR3 sequence (DNA): TGTGCCAGCAGCGATGATGATGGAGGATTGGGGGAAGCTTTCTTT. Its translation is CASSDDDGGLGEAFF.

This clonotype was seen at least ten times. The CDR3 DNA reads TGTGCCAGCAGCGCGGGAACACCAAATAGCAATCAGCCCCAGCATTTT. Translation: CASSAGTPNSNQPQHF. The gene calls are TRBV9 and TRBJ1-5; D gene unclear. Germline CDR1 SGDLS, CDR2 YYNGEE. This CDR3 is 16 amino acids long. Trimming stripped 3 bases from V and 0 bases from J, with 13 bases between.

This clonotype was picked up a small number of times. The rearrangement links TRBV27 to TRBJ2-7; D gene uncertain. Trimming shortened V by 1 base and J by 0 bases, and 7 bases separated the two germline ends. This CDR3 is built from 14 residues. Germline V gives CDR1 MNHEY, CDR2 SMNVEV (reference sequence). CDR3 nucleotides: TGTGCCAGCAGTTTATGGGCCAACTCCTACGAGCAGTACTTC. This encodes CASSLWANSYEQYF.

In its sample, this clonotype was seen many times. Here the CDR3 reads CASSFGDRGDTEAFF. DNA of the CDR3: TGTGCCAGCAGCTTTGGGGACAGGGGTGACACTGAAGCTTTCTTT. J is TRBJ1-1 and V is TRBV7-9; 10 nucleotides agree with TRBD1. CDR3 length equals 15 residues. V dropped 3 bases and J dropped 3; count of bases not matched to a gene: 4. Per the germline V gene, CDR1 is SEHNR and CDR2 is FQNEAQ (reference sequence).

This clonotype showed up many times. The V gene is TRBV28, the J gene TRBJ2-1; 11 nucleotides line up with TRBD2. V shed 5 bases, J shed 4 bases, and the junction held 7 bases outside the gene matches. Germline CDR1 and CDR2: MDHEN and SYDVKM. This CDR3 region has 16 residues. The CDR3 reads CASSSGTSGNYNEQFF. DNA of the CDR3: TGTGCCAGCAGTAGCGGGACTAGCGGAAATTACAATGAGCAGTTCTTC.

The table lists this clonotype with many counts. This sequence joins TRBV5-1 and TRBJ2-1; 11 positions agree with TRBD2. CDR1 and CDR2 (germline): SGHRS, YFSETQ. This CDR3 is 15 amino acids long. V trimming: 1 base; J trimming: 6 bases; junction bases outside the gene matches: 3. DNA of the CDR3: TGCGCCAGCAGCTTGACTAGCGGGAGTATCAATGAGCAGTTCTTC. Translation: CASSLTSGSINEQFF.

The rearrangement uses TRBV20-1 and TRBJ2-7; D unresolved. Trimming took 1 base from V and 3 from J, leaving 16 bases between them. The CDR3 covers 15 residues. Per germline, CDR1 DFQATT and CDR2 SNEGSKA (reference sequence). CDR3 sequence: CSARGQLALDYEQYF. CDR3 coding DNA: TGCAGTGCTAGAGGCCAGCTCGCCCTAGACTACGAGCAGTACTTC.

This clonotype was recorded a few times. This chain links TRBV11-2 with TRBJ1-5, with unresolved D. The CDR3 sequence is 13 residues long. Germline V gene lookup returns CDR1 SGHAT and CDR2 FQNNGV. Trimming removed 1 base at V and 6 bases at J, with 7 bases between. The CDR3 loop is CASSLGVGQPQHF. The CDR3 DNA reads as TGTGCCAGCAGCTTAGGGGTAGGTCAGCCCCAGCATTTT.

A remark on this clonotype: At one boundary the junction diverges from the germline segment, which might be a read error. J is TRBJ2-3 and V is TRBV7-7, with TRBD2 as a possible D gene (6 bases). The CDR3 consists of 19 residues. In germline, CDR1 is SSHAT, CDR2 FNYEAQ (reference sequence). CDR3 region: CASSSCLSRDSYRTDTQYF. The CDR3 DNA follows: TGTGCTAGCAGCTCATGCCTATCCCGGGACTCCTATAGAACAGATACGCAGTATTTT.

This clonotype was seen many times. The chain joins TRBV20-1 to TRBJ2-3; perhaps TRBD2 as D (6 bases). CDR1 DFQATT and CDR2 SNEGSKA come from the germline V gene (reference sequence). The CDR3 sequence is 14 residues long. V was cut by 3 bases and J by 0 bases, with 10 bases left in between. The CDR3 DNA is TGCAGTGCTAGTGACCGGGGGAGCACAGATACGCAGTATTTT. It yields the protein CSASDRGSTDTQYF.

This clonotype showed up just a few times. The chain is built from TRBV18 and TRBJ2-5; no definite D call. V lost 2 bases, J lost 5 bases, and 9 bases lay in between. Per the germline V gene, CDR1 is KGHSH and CDR2 is LQKENI. This CDR3 region has 13 residues. The CDR3 bases are TGTGCCAGCTCACCAGAATTACGGGAGACCCAGTACTTC. This codes for CASSPELRETQYF.

This clonotype was seen only a few times. J is TRBJ2-7 and V is TRBV28; D may be TRBD1 or TRBD2 (6 bases each). The CDR3 extends over 15 amino acids. Germline CDR1 reads MDHEN; CDR2 reads SYDVKM. Trimming shortened V by 8 bases and J by 4 bases, and 21 bases separated the two germline ends. The CDR3 loop reads CASGGSGTKKYEQYF. CDR3 coding DNA: TGTGCCAGCGGGGGGTCCGGGACAAAAAAATACGAGCAGTACTTC.

This clonotype was detected many times. The CDR3 DNA follows: TGCGCCAGCAGCCGGGCCCAGACTAGCGGGAGTGCCTACGAGCAGTACTTC. It specifies CASSRAQTSGSAYEQYF. The chain is built from TRBV4-1 and TRBJ2-7, with TRBD2 identical over 12 bases. CDR1 MGHRA and CDR2 YSYEKL come from the germline V gene. J was trimmed by 2 bases and V by 4 bases; bases with no gene match: 9. The CDR3 runs 17 residues.

This clonotype has only a few counts. The rearrangement links TRBV20-1 to TRBJ2-5, with TRBD2 identical over 8 bases. The CDR3 is 14 amino acids. The germline gives CDR1 DFQATT, CDR2 SNEGSKA (reference sequence). V trimming: 3 bases; J trimming: 2 bases; junction bases outside the gene matches: 5. CDR3 sequence (DNA): TGCAGTGCTAGGTCACTAGCGGTTCAAGAGACCCAGTACTTC. Translated, it gives CSARSLAVQETQYF.

J is TRBJ2-3 and V is TRBV4-3; D remains unclear. V gave up 3 bases and J gave up 0 bases, with 13 bases separating them. The CDR3 extends over 16 amino acids. The germline V gene encodes CDR1 LGHNA and CDR2 YSLEER. The CDR3 nucleotides read TGCGCCAGCAGCCATAATGGCACCTCTAGCACAGATACGCAGTATTTT. Translated: CASSHNGTSSTDTQYF.

On this clonotype itself: A much larger clone lies a single base off, so this may be a read error. This chain uses TRBV3-1 with TRBJ2-2; D gene uncertain. Germline V lookup: CDR1 LGHDT, CDR2 YNNKEL (reference sequence). The CDR3 covers 16 residues. The DNA of the CDR3 is TGTGTCAGCCGCCAAGGGCCCTTACCGAACACCGGGGAGCTGTTTTTT. Its translation is CVSRQGPLPNTGELFF.

This clonotype was found many times. The V gene is TRBV7-2, the J gene TRBJ2-2; no reliable D call. From germline, CDR1 is SGHTA and CDR2 FQGNSA. The CDR3 has 15 amino acids. Trimming removed 3 bases from V and 4 bases from J, with 12 bases in between. CDR3: CASSFQRVVTGELFF. The DNA of the CDR3 is TGTGCCAGCAGCTTTCAGCGAGTGGTCACCGGGGAGCTGTTTTTT.

This clonotype was seen only a few times. DNA of the CDR3: TGTGCCAGCAGGATGGATCGGACAGGGCCCACTGAAGCTTTCTTT. Its translation is CASRMDRTGPTEAFF. The J gene is TRBJ1-1, the V gene TRBV6-2 or TRBV6-3; 8 bases are shared with TRBD1. V shed 6 bases, J shed 4 bases, and the junction held 10 bases outside the gene matches. CDR3 length: 15 residues. The germline V gene encodes CDR1 MNHEY and CDR2 SVGEGT.

Notes on this clonotype: Just one base apart from a much larger clone, this may be a read error. The V and J genes are TRBV5-1 and TRBJ2-5; 11 bases align to TRBD2. CDR1 is SGHRS and CDR2 is YFSETQ in the germline V gene. This CDR3 spans 18 amino acids. CDR3 in amino acids: CTSSPIITSGSLKETQYF. DNA of the CDR3: TGCACCAGCAGCCCGATCATAACTAGCGGGAGTTTGAAAGAGACCCAGTACTTC.

This clonotype was counted ten times or more. The gene calls are TRBV20-1 and TRBJ1-5; no firm D call. CDR1 and CDR2 from the germline V gene are DFQATT and SNEGSKA (reference sequence). V lost 1 base and J 6 bases, leaving 10 bases between the germline ends. CDR3 length: 13 amino acids. The CDR3 spells CSARGGLTQPQHF. CDR3 in DNA: TGCAGTGCTAGAGGTGGACTCACTCAGCCCCAGCATTTT.

This clonotype was seen many times. The rearrangement links TRBV11-2 to TRBJ2-7; no clear D gene. V shed 0 bases and J shed 5 bases, with 5 bases lying between them. CDR3 length: 12 residues. The V gene's germline CDR1 is SGHAT and CDR2 FQNNGV. Here the CDR3 DNA reads TGTGCCAGCAGCTTAGAACGGAACGAGCAGTACTTC. This translates into CASSLERNEQYF.

This clonotype came up a few times. The rearrangement joins TRBV6-1 to TRBJ2-1; TRBD2 aligns across 8 bases. Per the germline V gene, CDR1 is MNHNS and CDR2 is SASEGT. CDR3 length: 16 amino acids. Losses at the gene ends were 5 bases for V and 6 bases for J; bases not matched to a gene: 12. CDR3 bases: TGTGCCAGCAGTCGCCCTCCGGGACTAGAATCCAATGAGCAGTTCTTC. It encodes CASSRPPGLESNEQFF.

This clonotype was detected ten times or more. The chain carries TRBV7-9 and TRBJ1-4; D is possibly TRBD1 (6 bases). Looked up from germline, CDR1 is SEHNR and CDR2 is FQNEAQ (reference sequence). V lost 0 bases and J lost 8, with 10 bases in between. CDR3 length: 14 residues. The CDR3 DNA reads as TGTGCCAGCAGCTTAGCGCAGGGGAACGAAAAACTGTTTTTT. As protein: CASSLAQGNEKLFF.

V gene TRBV11-2 combines with J gene TRBJ1-5; 7 bases agree with TRBD1. With V trimmed by 3 bases and J by 6 bases, 5 bases remained unmatched. CDR1 is SGHAT and CDR2 is FQNNGV in the germline V gene. The CDR3 contains 14 residues. The CDR3 reads CASSLGQFSQPQHF. The CDR3 bases are TGTGCCAGCAGCTTGGGACAGTTCAGTCAGCCCCAGCATTTT.

The chain employs TRBV7-2 and TRBJ2-3; possibly TRBD1 or TRBD2 for D (5 bases each). Germline lookup yields CDR1 SGHTA and CDR2 FQGNSA. V lost 6 bases, J lost 4 bases, and 11 bases lay in between. The CDR3 spans 13 residues. The CDR3 reads CASSSQGPDTQYF. CDR3 nucleotide sequence: TGTGCCAGCAGTTCGCAGGGACCAGATACGCAGTATTTT.

This clonotype was counted ten times or more. The rearrangement links TRBV7-2 to TRBJ2-1; D perhaps matches TRBD2 (6 bases). Germline CDR1 SGHTA, CDR2 FQGNSA. The CDR3 sequence is 12 residues long. Deletions cut 2 bases from V and 14 bases from J, with 13 bases between. The CDR3: CASSLSPGVEFF. The CDR3 bases are TGTGCCAGCAGCTTATCTCCGGGGGTGGAGTTCTTC.

This clonotype was seen ten or more times. The rearrangement links TRBV12-3 or TRBV12-4 to TRBJ1-1; 11 bases are shared with TRBD1. Losses at the gene ends were 5 bases for V and 4 bases for J; bases not matched to a gene: 3. CDR3 length: 14 amino acids. The CDR3 DNA is TGTGCCAGCAGTGGACAGGGGGCGGTCACTGAAGCTTTCTTT. Translating it yields CASSGQGAVTEAFF.